These 30 T cell receptor beta chains came from one sample sequenced in a study of T cells in Graves' hyperthyroidism and ophthalmopathy. Authors of the study amplified TCR beta CDR3 regions from RNA transcripts. The HTBI set primed first-round TCR CDR3 RT-PCR. TCRdb re-called the multiplex PCR reads through MiXCR, storing one row per CDR3 protein. The data contain some 770,000 distinct CDR3 sequences, over 15% of them seen just once; the ten biggest clones take up under 10%. The specimen sequenced was blood. The receptors stem from a man aged 18 to 30 with Graves' hyperthyroidism.

CDR3 nucleotides: TGCAGTGCTAGAGTCGGGGGAGCCGCGGTGGGAGATACGCAGTATTTT. This sequence encodes CSARVGGAAVGDTQYF. The chain couples TRBV20-1 to TRBJ2-3, with D perhaps matching TRBD2 (6 bases). V lost 1 base and J 5 bases, leaving 19 bases between the germline ends. CDR3 length: 16 residues. Germline V gene data show CDR1 as DFQATT and CDR2 as SNEGSKA (reference sequence).

There are a few counts of this clonotype. This chain connects TRBV29-1 to TRBJ2-5, with TRBD2 identical over 11 bases. Per germline, CDR1 SQVTM and CDR2 ANQGSEA. V lost 3 bases, J lost 5 bases, and 2 bases stayed unmatched. The CDR3 loop spans 13 amino acids. The chain's CDR3 is CSVDVAGGETQYF. CDR3 nucleotides: TGCAGCGTTGATGTAGCGGGAGGGGAGACCCAGTACTTC.

V and J are TRBV6-1 and TRBJ2-5; TRBD1 is a possible D gene (6 bases). V shed 4 bases and J shed 5 bases, with 11 bases lying between them. Germline loops: CDR1 MNHNS, CDR2 SASEGT. The CDR3 length is 13 residues. CDR3 residues: CASSATGWETQYF. The CDR3, as DNA: TGTGCCAGCAGTGCTACAGGGTGGGAGACCCAGTACTTC.

This clonotype was seen a handful of times. The chain links TRBV7-9 to TRBJ2-2; D remains unclear. Trimming took 0 bases from V and 4 from J, leaving 9 bases between them. CDR1 is SEHNR and CDR2 is FQNEAQ in the germline V gene (reference sequence). This CDR3 is 15 amino acids long. DNA of the CDR3: TGTGCCAGCAGCTTAGCAACCTCGGGCACCGGGGAGCTGTTTTTT. It specifies CASSLATSGTGELFF.

There are a few counts of this clonotype. The J gene is TRBJ1-1, the V gene TRBV10-3; 10 bases match TRBD1. This CDR3 spans 13 amino acids. Germline trimming cut 10 bases from V and 8 bases from J; bases unmatched to any gene: 10. Germline CDR1 and CDR2: ENHRY and SYGVKD. The chain's CDR3 is CATLNRDRGEAFF. The CDR3 DNA reads TGTGCCACCCTTAACCGGGACAGGGGAGAAGCTTTCTTT.

V is TRBV20-1 and J is TRBJ1-2, with 7 bases aligning to TRBD1. This CDR3 spans 16 amino acids. V gave up 2 bases and J gave up 5 bases; unmatched junction bases: 14. From germline, CDR1 is DFQATT and CDR2 SNEGSKA (reference sequence). The CDR3 reads CSARSSSGTVNYGYTF. The CDR3 nucleotides read TGCAGTGCTAGATCCTCTTCCGGGACAGTTAATTATGGCTACACCTTC.

The chain joins TRBV6-5 to TRBJ1-1, with D perhaps matching TRBD1 (5 bases). The CDR3 is 14 amino acids. The V gene's germline CDR1 is MNHEY and CDR2 SVGAGI. Trimming shortened V by 2 bases and J by 1 base, and 8 bases separated the two germline ends. This CDR3 reads CASSYTGANTEAFF. The CDR3 DNA sequence: TGTGCCAGCAGTTACACCGGGGCGAACACTGAAGCTTTCTTT.

This clonotype appeared a few times. V and J are TRBV28 and TRBJ2-7, with D possibly being TRBD1 (6 bases). This CDR3 has 13 amino acids. CDR1 and CDR2 (germline): MDHEN, SYDVKM. V lost 5 bases, J lost 3 bases, and 11 bases lay in between. Written as DNA, the CDR3 is TGTGCCAGCAGTGCCCTACAGGGCTACGAGCAGTACTTC. It is translated as CASSALQGYEQYF.

A few counts support this clonotype. The chain couples TRBV28 to TRBJ1-2; a possible D gene is TRBD1 (5 bases). V was shortened by 5 bases and J by 8 bases, with 15 bases between the two germline ends. This CDR3 has 13 amino acids. In germline, CDR1 is MDHEN, CDR2 SYDVKM. The CDR3 loop reads CASSPQAWGGYTF. The CDR3 DNA reads TGTGCCAGCAGTCCACAGGCCTGGGGAGGCTACACCTTC.

The chain combines TRBV4-3 with TRBJ2-1, with 7 bases matching TRBD2. J gave up 1 base and V 0 bases, and 6 bases lay outside the gene matches. The germline V gene encodes CDR1 LGHNA and CDR2 YSLEER. This CDR3 is built from 17 residues. The CDR3, as DNA: TGCGCCAGCAGCCAAGATCTTACTAGCGCATCCTACAATGAGCAGTTCTTC. It codes for CASSQDLTSASYNEQFF.

The J gene is TRBJ2-1, the V gene TRBV5-1; 8 bases agree with TRBD2. Losses at the gene ends were 4 bases for V and 6 bases for J; bases not matched to a gene: 6. Germline CDR1 and CDR2: SGHRS and YFSETQ. This CDR3 is 14 amino acids long. Written as DNA, the CDR3 is TGCGCCAGCAGCAGGATGACTAGCGCCAATGAGCAGTTCTTC. Protein: CASSRMTSANEQFF.

The chain links TRBV2 to TRBJ2-3; 8 bases align to TRBD1. V was pared by 6 bases and J by 4 bases, with 3 bases of the junction left unmatched. The length of the CDR3 is 13 residues. Germline assignment: CDR1 SNHLY and CDR2 FYNNEI. The CDR3 loop is CASRQTGADTQYF. In DNA form, the CDR3 reads TGTGCCAGCAGGCAGACAGGGGCAGATACGCAGTATTTT. The variable domain in full, with the rest retrieved from reference TRBV2 and TRBJ2-3, is EPEVTQTPSHQVTQMGQEVILRCVPISNHLYFYWYRQILGQKVEFLVSFYNNEISEKSEIFDDQFSVERPDGSNFTLKIRSTKLEDSAMYFCASRQTGADTQYFGPGTRLTVL.

This clonotype has at least ten counts. The chain uses TRBV2 and TRBJ1-1; 7 bases line up with TRBD1. This CDR3 comprises 13 residues. The germline V gene encodes CDR1 SNHLY and CDR2 FYNNEI. Trimming cost V 6 bases and J 7 bases; bases outside gene matches: 8. The CDR3 DNA reads as TGTGCCAGCAGGTGGGACAGCGAAAATGAAGCTTTCTTT. It specifies CASRWDSENEAFF.

The rearrangement links TRBV5-1 to TRBJ2-1, with 9 bases matching TRBD2. From germline, CDR1 is SGHRS and CDR2 YFSETQ. V shed 3 bases, J shed 2 bases, and the junction held 6 bases outside the gene matches. The CDR3 length is 16 residues. The CDR3 is CASSSEPSGTYNEQFF. CDR3 DNA sequence: TGCGCCAGCAGCTCAGAGCCTAGCGGGACCTACAATGAGCAGTTCTTC. Supplemented by reference TRBV5-1 and TRBJ2-1, the full variable domain reads KAGVTQTPRYLIKTRGQQVTLSCSPISGHRSVSWYQQTPGQGLQFLFEYFSETQRNKGNFPGRFSGRQFSNSRSEMNVSTLELGDSALYLCASSSEPSGTYNEQFFGPGTRLTVL.

The J gene is TRBJ1-4, the V gene TRBV4-1, with D possibly TRBD1 on 6 matching bases. The CDR3 is 15 residues long. Trimming left V 3 bases short and J 8 bases short, with 16 bases between. Germline assignment: CDR1 MGHRA and CDR2 YSYEKL. CDR3: CASSQPTGAREKLFF. CDR3 nucleotide sequence: TGCGCCAGCAGCCAGCCTACGGGGGCCCGGGAAAAACTGTTTTTT.

There are a few counts of this clonotype. The chain carries TRBV3-1 and TRBJ2-2, with D hard to call. Trimming shortened V by 1 base and J by 0 bases, and 9 bases separated the two germline ends. Germline V gene lookup returns CDR1 LGHDT and CDR2 YNNKEL (reference sequence). The CDR3 has 16 residues. The CDR3 DNA reads TGTGCCAGCAGCCAAGGTCTCTTGGCGAACACCGGGGAGCTGTTTTTT. Amino acids: CASSQGLLANTGELFF.

The genes are TRBV24-1 and TRBJ1-2; a weak D match, TRBD1 (5 bases). Germline CDR1 reads KGHDR; CDR2 reads SFDVKD. The V end lost 4 bases, the J end lost 4 bases, and 15 bases lay between the germline ends. The CDR3 sequence is 15 residues long. CDR3 DNA: TGTGCCACCAGTGACGCCGTCACAGGCCCCTATGGCTACACCTTC. Translation: CATSDAVTGPYGYTF.

This clonotype was recorded many times. V usage is TRBV24-1 and J usage is TRBJ2-7; D unclear. V was cut by 6 bases and J by 2 bases, with 10 bases left in between. Germline V CDR1 and CDR2: KGHDR, SFDVKD. The CDR3 length is 13 residues. CDR3 protein: CATSRAGTYEQYF. CDR3 DNA sequence: TGTGCCACCAGTAGGGCAGGTACCTACGAGCAGTACTTC.

Comment on this clonotype: This clone may be a read error of a much larger clone one base away. The chain has TRBV11-3 and TRBJ2-2; TRBD2 might be the D (5 bases). The CDR3 consists of 15 residues. Germline CDR1 SGHNT, CDR2 YENEEA. Trimming took off 5 bases at V and 6 bases at J, with 16 bases between the two ends. The CDR3 is CASSRRGEGPGELFF. Here the CDR3 DNA reads TGTGCCAGCAGCCGCCGGGGAGAAGGCCCCGGGGAGCTGTTTTTT.

This chain uses TRBV9 with TRBJ2-6; D not certain. Looked up from germline, CDR1 is SGDLS and CDR2 is YYNGEE. The CDR3 runs to 15 residues. V lost 1 base, J lost 0 bases, and 5 bases lay in between. CDR3 sequence reads: CASSVRYSGANVLTF. The DNA of the CDR3 is TGTGCCAGCAGCGTAAGGTACTCTGGGGCCAACGTCCTGACTTTC.

This clonotype turned up a few times. The chain combines TRBV6-1 with TRBJ2-7; D might be TRBD1 (6 bases). Germline V CDR1 and CDR2: MNHNS, SASEGT. The CDR3 spans 13 residues. Trimming took off 8 bases at V and 0 bases at J, with 11 bases between the two ends. Written as DNA, the CDR3 is TGTGCCAGCGGGAACAGGGACTCCTACGAGCAGTACTTC. It is translated as CASGNRDSYEQYF.

Many counts were recorded for this clonotype. CDR3: CASSFSDRGDEKLFF. CDR3 nucleotides: TGTGCCAGCAGTTTTTCGGACAGGGGCGATGAAAAACTGTTTTTT. The chain has TRBV28 and TRBJ1-4, with TRBD1 identical over 9 bases. Germline V lookup: CDR1 MDHEN, CDR2 SYDVKM. V trimming: 3 bases; J trimming: 6 bases; junction bases outside the gene matches: 5. The CDR3 loop spans 15 amino acids. The whole variable domain, filled in from reference TRBV28 and TRBJ1-4, reads DVKVTQSSRYLVKRTGEKVFLECVQDMDHENMFWYRQDPGLGLRLIYFSYDVKMKEKGDIPEGYSVSREKKERFSLILESASTNQTSMYLCASSFSDRGDEKLFFGSGTQLSVL.

This clonotype was seen only a few times. The rearrangement joins TRBV20-1 to TRBJ2-7; 7 bases map to TRBD1. Per germline, CDR1 DFQATT and CDR2 SNEGSKA (reference sequence). The CDR3 is made up of 15 amino acids. Losses at the gene ends were 6 bases for V and 3 bases for J; bases not matched to a gene: 14. DNA of the CDR3: TGCAGTGCCCTGAGGCAGGGGGAATTCCGCTACGAGCAGTACTTC. Translating gives CSALRQGEFRYEQYF.

The V call is TRBV19, the J call TRBJ1-5; no reliable D call. Germline CDR1 LNHDA, CDR2 SQIVND (reference sequence). CDR3 size: 20 residues. V was shortened by 5 bases and J by 1 base, with 27 bases between the two germline ends. Here the CDR3 DNA reads TGTGCCAGTAGTCAGGCCCTTTTTCAGGTCCCCGCAAGGAGCAATCAGCCCCAGCATTTT. The encoded protein is CASSQALFQVPARSNQPQHF.

This clonotype was counted ten times or more. The genes are TRBV13 and TRBJ2-7; D call uncertain. The CDR3 length is 13 residues. Per germline, CDR1 PRHDT and CDR2 FYEKMQ (reference sequence). V was cut by 0 bases and J by 5 bases, with 8 bases left in between. CDR3 loop: CASSLGLSHEQYF. The CDR3 DNA sequence: TGTGCCAGCAGCTTAGGCCTTTCCCACGAGCAGTACTTC. Complete variable domain (other parts from reference TRBV13 and TRBJ2-7): AAGVIQSPRHLIKEKRETATLKCYPIPRHDTVYWYQQGPGQDPQFLISFYEKMQSDKGSIPDRFSAQQFSDYHSELNMSSLELGDSALYFCASSLGLSHEQYFGPGTRLTVT.

This clonotype has ten or more counts. J is TRBJ2-3 and V is TRBV18; a weak D match, TRBD2 (5 bases). The CDR3 runs 13 residues. V dropped 8 bases and J dropped 4 bases, with 13 bases sitting between them. CDR1 and CDR2 (germline): KGHSH, LQKENI. Written as DNA, the CDR3 is TGTGCCAGCACCCCTCCGGGATCAGATACGCAGTATTTT. Its translation: CASTPPGSDTQYF.

This clonotype was detected a few times. The rearrangement links TRBV6-4 to TRBJ1-2, with unresolved D. CDR1 and CDR2 from the germline V gene are MRHNA and SNTAGT. V lost 6 bases and J lost 1, with 12 bases in between. The length of the CDR3 is 14 residues. In nucleotides, the CDR3 is TGTGCCAGCAGGGAGATCACGCTTAACTATGGCTACACCTTC. Its protein is CASREITLNYGYTF.

This clonotype was seen only a few times. The chain has TRBV27 and TRBJ2-2, with 11 nucleotides matching TRBD2. V lost 5 bases, J lost 7 bases, and 9 bases stayed unmatched. Per germline, CDR1 MNHEY and CDR2 SMNVEV (reference sequence). The CDR3 is 16 residues long. The CDR3 here is CASSPRLAGHDGELFF. CDR3 DNA: TGTGCCAGCAGTCCGAGACTAGCGGGACACGACGGGGAGCTGTTTTTT.

J is TRBJ1-1 and V is TRBV4-1; D might be TRBD1 (6 bases). V gave up 1 base and J gave up 1 base, with 10 bases separating them. This CDR3 region has 15 residues. Germline V lookup: CDR1 MGHRA, CDR2 YSYEKL. CDR3 protein: CASSQASRGNTEAFF. The CDR3, as DNA: TGCGCCAGCAGCCAAGCATCCAGGGGGAACACTGAAGCTTTCTTT.

This clonotype was seen repeatedly, ten times or more. V usage is TRBV30 and J usage is TRBJ2-1; D not certain. V lost 1 base, J lost 10 bases, and 17 bases lay in between. CDR3 size: 14 residues. Germline-derived CDR1 and CDR2 are GTSNPN and SVGIG (reference sequence). DNA for the CDR3: TGTGCCTGGAGTGAGGCGGTTGCCCCGAGGGAGCAGTTCTTC. Its translation is CAWSEAVAPREQFF. The full variable domain, in which reference TRBV30 and TRBJ2-1 provide the parts outside the CDR3, is SQTIHQWPATLVQPVGSPLSLECTVEGTSNPNLYWYRQAAGRGLQLLFYSVGIGQISSEVPQNLSASRPQDRQFILSSKKLLLSDSGFYLCAWSEAVAPREQFFGPGTRLTVL.